This passage covers 5 T cell receptor beta chains from one sample sequenced in a study of response to subunit inactivated influenza vaccine. TCRdb ran MiXCR on the RT-PCR reads and lists one entry per CDR3 protein. The sample shows some 600,000 distinct CDR3 sequences, less than 15% of them seen only once. Sequencing used PBMCs from blood, obtained around 14 days before vaccination. Receptors originate from a man aged 50 to 59 who received an inactivated influenza vaccine.

V usage is TRBV5-5 and J usage is TRBJ2-7; D could derive from TRBD1 or TRBD2 (8 bases each). CDR3 length: 16 residues. Trimming cost V 2 bases and J 2 bases, with 17 bases left between them. The germline gives CDR1 SGHKS, CDR2 YYEKEE (reference sequence). This chain's CDR3 is CASSFGRGDRTYEQYF. CDR3 DNA: TGTGCCAGCAGCTTTGGGCGGGGGGACAGGACCTACGAGCAGTACTTC.

This sequence joins TRBV3-1 and TRBJ2-2; D uncertain. Germline CDR1 and CDR2: LGHDT and YNNKEL (reference sequence). CDR3 length: 15 residues. Deletions cut 1 base from V and 0 bases from J, with 6 bases between. The CDR3 DNA reads as TGTGCCAGCAGCCAAGGATTCGCGAACACCGGGGAGCTGTTTTTT. The encoded protein is CASSQGFANTGELFF.

This clonotype has just a few counts. The genes are TRBV29-1 and TRBJ1-4, with unresolved D. This CDR3 comprises 12 residues. CDR1 SQVTM and CDR2 ANQGSEA come from the germline V gene. Trimming stripped 6 bases from V and 0 bases from J, with 5 bases between. CDR3 DNA: TGCAGCGTCCGATCAACTAATGAAAAACTGTTTTTT. Protein product: CSVRSTNEKLFF.

The genes are TRBV20-1 and TRBJ2-7, with 7 bases identical to TRBD2. The V segment lost 3 bases and the J segment 0 bases; nucleotides outside the gene matches: 8. This CDR3 region has 15 residues. Germline V CDR1 and CDR2: DFQATT, SNEGSKA (reference sequence). The DNA of the CDR3 is TGCAGTGCTAGGCCTTGGCGGGGGAGCTCCTACGAGCAGTACTTC. Protein product: CSARPWRGSSYEQYF.

This clonotype was counted a few times. The chain recombines TRBV4-2 with TRBJ2-1; D is possibly TRBD2 (6 bases). Germline V gene lookup returns CDR1 LGHNA and CDR2 YNFKEQ. The CDR3 contains 15 residues. V dropped 1 base and J dropped 3 bases, with 10 bases sitting between them. In nucleotides, the CDR3 is TGTGCCAGCAGCCAAGTTTCGGGAGACTACAATGAGCAGTTCTTC. Its protein product is CASSQVSGDYNEQFF.